The TCR beta chain under discussion was sequenced for a study of T cell responses to AZD1222 COVID-19 vaccine. Study-level findings and limits: Nearly half of spike-specific TCRs reportedly target unmutated variant regions. Donors were chiefly white British, with a greater number of females, and clonal diversity was perhaps underestimated.

The protocol was immunoSEQ multiplex PCR, while the TCRdb copy is restricted to in-frame clones and leaves out a portion. The sample lists about 140,000 clones, around 90% seen once, with around 3.2% in the top ten. About this clone: The target antigen is unknown.

V lost 4 bases to trimming and J lost 9 bases, with 25 bases between them. Germline CDR1 and CDR2: GTSNPN and SVGIG (reference sequence). The CDR3 runs to 15 residues. The sequence was obtained from an adult in good health. Specimen: peripheral blood, collected on day 0 of AZD1222 vaccination. The rearrangement uses TRBV30 and TRBJ2-7, with D possibly TRBD2 on 6 matching bases. This chain's CDR3 is CAWNSVSGSPSRQYF. CDR3 in DNA: TGTGCCTGGAATAGTGTTAGCGGTTCCCCTTCCAGGCAGTACTTC.